Below, 31 T cell receptor beta chains from the same sample are listed, as sequenced in a study of blood T cell repertoires in COVID-19. Generated by immunoSEQ multiplex PCR, the TCRdb table keeps only in-frame clones and is missing some. The sample yields about 440,000 clones, about nine tenths seen once. Sequencing input: PBMCs or T cells enriched from blood (not recorded which). All receptors come from a man aged 18 to 29 who had recovered from COVID-19.

The V gene is TRBV7-9, the J gene TRBJ2-2; TRBD1 matches at 9 bases. Germline V gene data show CDR1 as SEHNR and CDR2 as FQNEAQ (reference sequence). V lost 4 bases, J lost 2 bases, and 8 bases stayed unmatched. CDR3 length equals 17 residues. The CDR3 DNA follows: TGTGCCAGCAGCTCGATACCGGGACAGGGAAACACCGGGGAGCTGTTTTTT. It encodes CASSSIPGQGNTGELFF.

The chain is built from TRBV9 and TRBJ2-7, with 10 bases matching TRBD1. The J segment lost 6 bases and the V segment lost 3 bases, leaving 3 bases of the junction unmatched. The germline V gene encodes CDR1 SGDLS and CDR2 YYNGEE. CDR3 size: 13 residues. The CDR3 protein is CASSEWTGGEQYF. The CDR3 bases are TGTGCCAGCAGCGAGTGGACAGGGGGCGAGCAGTACTTC.

Turning to this clone: The same CDR3 also results from other DNA sequences found in this sample. V usage is TRBV30 and J usage is TRBJ2-7; D is unclear. V was clipped by 2 bases and J by 4 bases, with 6 bases between them. CDR3 size: 11 residues. CDR1 is GTSNPN, CDR2 SVGIG, per germline (reference sequence). DNA for the CDR3: TGTGCCTGGAGTCGCGAATACGAGCAGTACTTC. Its protein product is CAWSREYEQYF.

In regard to this clone: At one end the junction does not follow the germline gene, possibly because of a read error. This rearrangement joins TRBV7-8 to TRBJ2-5, with 10 bases matching TRBD1. CDR1 is SGHVS, CDR2 FQNEAQ, per germline. The length of the CDR3 is 17 residues. In nucleotides, the CDR3 is TGTGCCAGCACCTTAGGGTTGGACAGGGGGTTCCAAGAGACCCAGTACTTC. This sequence encodes CASTLGLDRGFQETQYF. The entire variable domain, with the rest obtained from reference TRBV7-8 and TRBJ2-5, is as follows: GAGVSQSPRYKVAKRGQDVALRCDPISGHVSLFWYQQALGQGPEFLTYFQNEAQLDKSGLPSDRFFAERPEGSVSTLKIQRTQQEDSAVYLCASTLGLDRGFQETQYFGPGTRLLVL.

The rearrangement uses TRBV19 and TRBJ2-7, with a weak D call TRBD2 (6 bases). The V and J ends lost 0 bases and 0 bases respectively, with 9 bases between them. CDR3 size: 15 residues. CDR1 is LNHDA, CDR2 SQIVND, per germline (reference sequence). CDR3 protein: CASSIDRESSYEQYF. CDR3 DNA: TGTGCCAGTAGTATAGATCGGGAGAGCTCCTACGAGCAGTACTTC.

J is TRBJ1-1 and V is TRBV28; tentative D call: TRBD1 (5 bases). Looked up from germline, CDR1 is MDHEN and CDR2 is SYDVKM. This CDR3 comprises 10 residues. The CDR3 DNA reads as TGTGCGAGCGGGACTCGTCAAGCTTTCTTT. Amino acid sequence: CASGTRQAFF.

The chain couples TRBV29-1 to TRBJ2-1; 11 bases fit TRBD2. The CDR3 consists of 15 residues. Per germline, CDR1 SQVTM and CDR2 ANQGSEA. V gave up 1 base and J gave up 4 bases; unmatched junction bases: 3. The CDR3 here is CSVEGGTSGYNEQFF. CDR3 bases: TGCAGCGTTGAAGGCGGGACTAGCGGATACAATGAGCAGTTCTTC.

The chain has TRBV18 and TRBJ1-1; 7 bases align to TRBD1. The V gene's germline CDR1 is KGHSH and CDR2 LQKENI. The CDR3 spans 15 residues. Germline trimming cut 3 bases from V and 0 bases from J; bases unmatched to any gene: 4. DNA of the CDR3: TGTGCCAGCTCACCGAAAACAGGGGTGAACACTGAAGCTTTCTTT. This gives the protein CASSPKTGVNTEAFF.

The chain combines TRBV15 with TRBJ1-2; maybe TRBD1 (5 bases). The CDR3 consists of 14 residues. V was clipped by 3 bases and J by 4 bases, with 12 bases between them. The germline V gene encodes CDR1 LNHNV and CDR2 YYDKDF (reference sequence). CDR3 DNA: TGTGCCACCAGCAGTTGGGGGGGAAGCTATGGCTACACCTTC. This gives the protein CATSSWGGSYGYTF.

CDR3 amino acids: CASSLRQKRTDTQYF. The CDR3 nucleotides are TGCGCCAGCAGCTTGAGACAGAAACGCACAGATACGCAGTATTTT. The chain carries TRBV5-1 and TRBJ2-3; possibly TRBD1 for D (5 bases). Germline V gene lookup returns CDR1 SGHRS and CDR2 YFSETQ. The CDR3 runs 15 residues. Trimming removed 1 base from V and 1 base from J, with 10 bases in between.

This chain connects TRBV6-5 to TRBJ1-2, with 7 bases aligning to TRBD1. The CDR3 consists of 11 residues. Germline V CDR1 and CDR2: MNHEY, SVGAGI. The V and J ends lost 7 bases and 7 bases, in that order; junction bases with no gene match: 3. This CDR3 is CASTGGSGYTF. The DNA of the CDR3 is TGTGCCAGCACAGGGGGGAGTGGCTACACCTTC.

The table lists this clone with a count of one. The rearrangement links TRBV2 to TRBJ1-1, with D hard to call. The germline CDR1 and CDR2 sequences are SNHLY and FYNNEI. CDR3 length: 15 residues. Between the trimmed V and J ends, which lost 5 bases and 2 bases, there was a span of 15 bases. CDR3 bases: TGTGCCAGCAGTCCGCTTAGCCGTTTAAACACTGAAGCTTTCTTT. The encoded protein is CASSPLSRLNTEAFF.

V is TRBV6-5 and J is TRBJ1-1; a possible D gene is TRBD1 (5 bases). Per germline, CDR1 MNHEY and CDR2 SVGAGI. This CDR3 region has 12 residues. Trimming removed 3 bases at V and 9 bases at J, with 11 bases between. The CDR3 DNA reads TGTGCCAGCAGTTATCTCCAGGGAAAAGCTTTCTTT. Its protein is CASSYLQGKAFF.

The V gene is TRBV6-5, the J gene TRBJ2-7, with 11 positions matching TRBD2. This CDR3 contains 15 residues. Losses at the gene ends were 5 bases for V and 1 base for J; bases not matched to a gene: 4. Per germline, CDR1 MNHEY and CDR2 SVGAGI. CDR3 DNA sequence: TGTGCCAGCAGTATAGGGACTAGCGGTTCCTACGAGCAGTACTTC. It translates to CASSIGTSGSYEQYF.

V is TRBV28 and J is TRBJ1-1, with D unclear. With 3 bases removed from V and 9 bases from J, the gap between germline ends came to 14 bases. From germline, CDR1 is MDHEN and CDR2 SYDVKM. There are 13 residues in the CDR3. CDR3 residues: CASSFHTTGKAFF. CDR3 bases: TGTGCCAGCAGTTTTCACACGACGGGGAAAGCTTTCTTT.

This clone was found once. V gene TRBV5-5 combines with J gene TRBJ2-1; D is undetermined. The CDR3 totals 16 residues. In germline, CDR1 is SGHKS, CDR2 YYEKEE (reference sequence). V dropped 3 bases and J dropped 6 bases, with 19 bases sitting between them. The CDR3 is CASSSSQAASLNEQFF. The CDR3 DNA is TGTGCCAGCAGCTCTTCGCAGGCCGCCTCTCTCAATGAGCAGTTCTTC. Combining the CDR3 with reference TRBV5-5 and TRBJ2-1 gives the whole variable domain DAGVTQSPTHLIKTRGQQVTLRCSPISGHKSVSWYQQVLGQGPQFIFQYYEKEERGRGNFPDRFSARQFPNYSSELNVNALLLGDSALYLCASSSSQAASLNEQFFGPGTRLTVL.

The V call is TRBV9, the J call TRBJ2-3, with 13 nucleotides matching TRBD2. Germline CDR1 is SGDLS and CDR2 is YYNGEE. CDR3 length: 17 residues. J gave up 5 bases and V 3 bases, and 9 bases lay outside the gene matches. CDR3 sequence (DNA): TGTGCCAGCAGCGGACTTGGGACTAGCGGGGACCTAGATACGCAGTATTTT. This encodes CASSGLGTSGDLDTQYF.

The CDR3 spells CASSLAGQRNQPQHF. For the CDR3, the DNA is TGTGCCAGCAGCTTGGCTGGACAGCGCAATCAGCCCCAGCATTTT. The V call is TRBV5-5, the J call TRBJ1-5; possibly TRBD1 for D (6 bases). This CDR3 has 15 amino acids. Germline CDR1 and CDR2: SGHKS and YYEKEE (reference sequence). Trimming removed 0 bases at V and 2 bases at J, with 9 bases between.

This chain links TRBV30 with TRBJ1-5; D gene uncertain. Germline V lookup: CDR1 GTSNPN, CDR2 SVGIG (reference sequence). V was clipped by 5 bases and J by 2 bases, with 10 bases between them. The CDR3 loop spans 13 amino acids. In DNA, the CDR3 is TGTGCCTGGGGCGGGAATGGCAATCAGCCCCAGCATTTT. Amino acid sequence: CAWGGNGNQPQHF.

V is TRBV29-1 and J is TRBJ1-1, with 7 bases matching TRBD1. CDR1 is SQVTM, CDR2 ANQGSEA, per germline. CDR3 length equals 13 residues. With 7 bases clipped from V and 0 bases from J, the junction kept 5 bases outside the gene matches. The CDR3 protein is CSAVGTVNTEAFF. CDR3 nucleotide sequence: TGCAGCGCCGTCGGGACAGTGAACACTGAAGCTTTCTTT.

The chain uses TRBV3-1 (or the pseudogene TRBV3-2) and TRBJ1-2, with D tentatively TRBD1 (5 bases). The ends were cut back, 0 bases at V and 7 bases at J, with 9 bases in the middle. This CDR3 comprises 13 residues. Looked up from germline, CDR1 is LGHDT and CDR2 is YNNKEL (reference sequence). The CDR3 spells CASSQDIGAGYTF. In nucleotides, the CDR3 is TGTGCCAGCAGCCAAGATATAGGGGCTGGCTACACCTTC.

The genes are TRBV2 and TRBJ2-7, with D possibly being TRBD2 (6 bases). CDR3 length: 14 amino acids. Germline V gene sequence: CDR1 SNHLY, CDR2 FYNNEI. The V and J ends lost 4 bases and 3 bases respectively, with 13 bases between them. CDR3 region: CASSVDYLNYEQYF. CDR3 coding DNA: TGTGCCAGCAGTGTGGACTACCTAAACTACGAGCAGTACTTC.

The genes are TRBV18 and TRBJ1-1; D ambiguous. Trimming took off 3 bases at V and 8 bases at J, with 7 bases between the two ends. The CDR3 has 11 amino acids. From germline, CDR1 is KGHSH and CDR2 LQKENI. The CDR3 region has the DNA TGTGCCAGCTCACCCGGAGGAGAAGCTTTCTTT. Residues: CASSPGGEAFF.

This chain uses TRBV6-1 with TRBJ2-3, with 8 nucleotides matching TRBD2. The germline V gene has CDR1 MNHNS and CDR2 SASEGT. The CDR3 loop spans 15 amino acids. Germline trimming cut 3 bases from V and 3 bases from J; bases unmatched to any gene: 5. The DNA of the CDR3 is TGTGCCAGCAGTGATGCACTAGCGGTGACAGATACGCAGTATTTT. Residues: CASSDALAVTDTQYF.

This chain uses TRBV25-1 with TRBJ2-5, with D perhaps matching TRBD1 (5 bases). This CDR3 spans 15 amino acids. The V gene lost 1 base and the J gene lost 5 bases, with 14 bases spanning the gap. Germline assignment: CDR1 MGHDK and CDR2 SYGVNS. CDR3 protein: CASSELIRVGETQYF. The CDR3 nucleotides are TGTGCCAGCAGTGAATTAATCAGGGTAGGGGAGACCCAGTACTTC.

The sample holds a few counts of this clone. The same CDR3 also results from other DNA sequences found in this sample. The chain joins TRBV28 to TRBJ1-5; D remains unclear. This CDR3 has 12 amino acids. Germline-derived CDR1 and CDR2 are MDHEN and SYDVKM. Deletions cut 2 bases from V and 7 bases from J, with 6 bases between. CDR3 nucleotide sequence: TGTGCCAGCAGTTTACCCGGGCAGCCCCAGCATTTT. Translating it yields CASSLPGQPQHF.

J is TRBJ2-7 and V is TRBV5-4; no clear D gene. The germline V gene has CDR1 SGHNT and CDR2 YYREEE (reference sequence). The V end lost 1 base, the J end lost 0 bases, and 8 bases lay between the germline ends. This CDR3 region has 14 residues. The CDR3 protein is CASSLIESSYEQYF. Here the CDR3 DNA reads TGTGCCAGCAGCTTGATCGAGAGCTCCTACGAGCAGTACTTC.

The rearrangement joins TRBV19 to TRBJ1-1; D perhaps matches TRBD1 (6 bases). Per the germline V gene, CDR1 is LNHDA and CDR2 is SQIVND (reference sequence). V lost 5 bases and J lost 0, with 13 bases in between. This CDR3 is built from 15 residues. The CDR3 region has the DNA TGTGCCAGTAGTTTGTCTCAGGGGTTGAACACTGAAGCTTTCTTT. Protein: CASSLSQGLNTEAFF.

V usage is TRBV30 and J usage is TRBJ2-7, with a weak D call TRBD1 (6 bases). V dropped 7 bases and J dropped 1 base, with 11 bases sitting between them. The CDR3 is 12 residues long. Germline-derived CDR1 and CDR2 are GTSNPN and SVGIG (reference sequence). In nucleotides, the CDR3 is TGTGCCTTCACAGGGTTTTCCTACGAGCAGTACTTC. This encodes CAFTGFSYEQYF.

The J gene is TRBJ2-3, the V gene TRBV5-1, with D perhaps TRBD2 (6 bases). Germline CDR1 is SGHRS and CDR2 is YFSETQ. This CDR3 region has 15 residues. The V and J ends lost 4 bases and 0 bases respectively, with 12 bases between them. In DNA, the CDR3 is TGCGCCAGCAGCCCCCGCGGGACTAGCACAGATACGCAGTATTTT. Its translation is CASSPRGTSTDTQYF.

The CDR3 here is CASSLASGRRNEQFF. CDR3 in DNA: TGTGCCAGCAGTTTAGCTAGCGGGAGACGTAATGAGCAGTTCTTC. The V and J genes are TRBV28 and TRBJ2-1; TRBD2 matches 10 bases. With 2 bases clipped from V and 7 bases from J, the junction kept 5 bases outside the gene matches. Germline values: CDR1 MDHEN, CDR2 SYDVKM. The CDR3 is 15 residues long.